Presented here are 6 T cell receptor beta chains from one specimen sequenced in a study of T cell responses to AZD1222 COVID-19 vaccine. Profiling relied on immunoSEQ multiplex PCR, and the TCRdb table lists in-frame clones only, not all of them. Here the sample spans about 94,000 clones, roughly 90% being singletons. The sequences come from peripheral blood, collected on day 0 of AZD1222 vaccination. The receptors were gathered from an adult in good health.

V gene TRBV6-5 combines with J gene TRBJ2-7; tentatively, D is TRBD2 (6 bases). The CDR3 loop spans 15 amino acids. From germline, CDR1 is MNHEY and CDR2 SVGAGI. The V gene lost 2 bases and the J gene lost 7 bases, with 18 bases spanning the gap. The CDR3 DNA reads as TGTGCCAGCAGTTACGGGCCACCAGGGACTTCGGAGCAGTACTTC. This encodes CASSYGPPGTSEQYF.

The rearrangement links TRBV5-1 to TRBJ2-3; 8 bases match TRBD2. CDR3 length: 15 residues. V lost 1 base to trimming and J lost 0 bases; unmatched junction nucleotides: 1. Looked up from germline, CDR1 is SGHRS and CDR2 is YFSETQ. CDR3 protein: CASSLKRGSTDTQYF. The CDR3, as DNA: TGCGCCAGCAGCTTGAAGCGGGGGAGCACAGATACGCAGTATTTT.

CDR3 nucleotide sequence: TGTGCCAGCAGCTTAGTGCGGGGGTTGAACACTGAAGCTTTCTTT. The encoded protein is CASSLVRGLNTEAFF. This chain links TRBV7-2 with TRBJ1-1; tentative D call: TRBD1 (5 bases). The CDR3 consists of 15 residues. Trimming removed 1 base at V and 0 bases at J, with 9 bases between. CDR1 SGHTA and CDR2 FQGNSA come from the germline V gene.

The chain is built from TRBV19 and TRBJ2-5, with D perhaps being TRBD1 or TRBD2 (6 bases each). Germline-derived CDR1 and CDR2 are LNHDA and SQIVND (reference sequence). The CDR3 spans 15 residues. Trimming shortened V by 10 bases and J by 2 bases, and 20 bases separated the two germline ends. The CDR3 sequence is CATLGRQAGQETQYF. DNA for the CDR3: TGTGCCACCCTTGGGAGACAGGCGGGGCAAGAGACCCAGTACTTC.

Only a few counts were recorded for this clone. The chain recombines TRBV19 with TRBJ1-6; no firm D call. The CDR3 contains 14 residues. With 6 bases removed from V and 5 bases from J, the gap between germline ends came to 11 bases. Germline assignment: CDR1 LNHDA and CDR2 SQIVND (reference sequence). The CDR3 reads CASSSRGDNSPLHF. The DNA of the CDR3 is TGTGCCAGTAGCTCGAGAGGAGATAATTCACCCCTCCACTTT. Using reference TRBV19 and TRBJ1-6 for the parts outside the CDR3, the full variable domain is DGGITQSPKYLFRKEGQNVTLSCEQNLNHDAMYWYRQDPGQGLRLIYYSQIVNDFQKGDIAEGYSVSREKKESFPLTVTSAQKNPTAFYLCASSSRGDNSPLHFGNGTRLTVT.

This sequence joins TRBV19 and TRBJ1-4; TRBD1 might be the D (6 bases). Germline V gives CDR1 LNHDA, CDR2 SQIVND (reference sequence). CDR3 length: 15 residues. Trimming shortened V by 5 bases and J by 4 bases, and 14 bases separated the two germline ends. This chain's CDR3 is CASSPPQGSNEKLFF. The CDR3 region has the DNA TGTGCCAGTAGTCCTCCGCAGGGGAGTAATGAAAAACTGTTTTTT. Together with reference TRBV19 and TRBJ1-4, the CDR3 gives the full variable domain: DGGITQSPKYLFRKEGQNVTLSCEQNLNHDAMYWYRQDPGQGLRLIYYSQIVNDFQKGDIAEGYSVSREKKESFPLTVTSAQKNPTAFYLCASSPPQGSNEKLFFGSGTQLSVL.